Listed here are 7 T cell receptor beta chains from one sample, sequenced in a study of PD-1 and CTLA-4 blockade in melanoma. TCRdb's copy holds only in-frame clones and misses some; the assay was immunoSEQ multiplex PCR. The sample contains about 30,000 clones, around 89% of which appear only once. The specimen was CD8+ T cells from peripheral blood, collected from a patient given anti-PD-1 treatment. Source of these receptors: a human donor with melanoma.

A word on this clone: A junction boundary mismatches the germline segment, possibly from a read error. The rearrangement joins TRBV25-1 to TRBJ1-4; D is possibly TRBD1 (6 bases). CDR1 and CDR2 from the germline V gene are MGHDK and SYGVNS. The CDR3 has 14 amino acids. The CDR3 DNA reads as TGTGCCAGCAGTGACCCACGACAGGACGGCAGGAAGGTTTTT. It encodes CASSDPRQDGRKVF.

The chain's CDR3 is CASSPGTGAGANVLTF. In nucleotides, the CDR3 is TGTGCCAGCAGCCCAGGGACAGGGGCTGGGGCCAACGTCCTGACTTTC. V gene TRBV13 combines with J gene TRBJ2-6; 10 bases match TRBD1. The junction had 3 bases not matched to a gene; V was cut back by 5 bases and J by 2 bases. Per germline, CDR1 PRHDT and CDR2 FYEKMQ (reference sequence). This CDR3 has 16 amino acids.

V and J are TRBV24-1 and TRBJ1-2, with 7 positions matching TRBD1. Germline values: CDR1 KGHDR, CDR2 SFDVKD. V shed 10 bases, J shed 1 base, and the junction held 5 bases outside the gene matches. CDR3 length: 13 residues. This CDR3 is CATRGTDNYGYTF. In DNA form, the CDR3 reads TGTGCCACGCGGGGGACAGATAACTATGGCTACACCTTC.

The rearrangement links TRBV28 to TRBJ2-7, with D perhaps being TRBD1 or TRBD2 (5 bases each). CDR1 and CDR2 from the germline V gene are MDHEN and SYDVKM. CDR3 length equals 14 residues. Deletions cut 3 bases from V and 4 bases from J, with 13 bases between. The CDR3 region is CASSFGLEGYEQYF. The CDR3 DNA follows: TGTGCCAGCAGTTTTGGTCTAGAGGGGTACGAGCAGTACTTC. Drawing the rest from reference TRBV28 and TRBJ2-7, the complete variable domain is DVKVTQSSRYLVKRTGEKVFLECVQDMDHENMFWYRQDPGLGLRLIYFSYDVKMKEKGDIPEGYSVSREKKERFSLILESASTNQTSMYLCASSFGLEGYEQYFGPGTRLTVT.

This clone is medium-sized in the sample. CDR3: CASSIGVTGELFF. The CDR3 DNA reads as TGTGCCAGTAGTATAGGGGTTACCGGGGAGCTGTTTTTT. The chain employs TRBV19 and TRBJ2-2; D call uncertain. The V gene's germline CDR1 is LNHDA and CDR2 SQIVND (reference sequence). V was trimmed by 1 base and J by 5 bases, leaving 5 bases between them. This CDR3 has 13 amino acids.

The chain is built from TRBV28 and TRBJ1-1, with no clear D. The CDR3 has 15 residues. The germline V gene has CDR1 MDHEN and CDR2 SYDVKM. Trimming left V 6 bases short and J 0 bases short, with 14 bases between. The CDR3 loop is CASSPGGSLNTEAFF. The DNA of the CDR3 is TGTGCCAGCAGCCCTGGAGGCAGCCTGAACACTGAAGCTTTCTTT.

The chain couples TRBV7-2 to TRBJ2-7; 8 bases fit TRBD2. Germline CDR1 SGHTA, CDR2 FQGNSA. V was pared by 5 bases and J by 0 bases, with 9 bases of the junction left unmatched. The CDR3 contains 16 residues. The CDR3 is CASSRPGGTSSYEQYF. Here the CDR3 DNA reads TGTGCCAGCAGCCGGCCGGGGGGGACGAGCTCCTACGAGCAGTACTTC.